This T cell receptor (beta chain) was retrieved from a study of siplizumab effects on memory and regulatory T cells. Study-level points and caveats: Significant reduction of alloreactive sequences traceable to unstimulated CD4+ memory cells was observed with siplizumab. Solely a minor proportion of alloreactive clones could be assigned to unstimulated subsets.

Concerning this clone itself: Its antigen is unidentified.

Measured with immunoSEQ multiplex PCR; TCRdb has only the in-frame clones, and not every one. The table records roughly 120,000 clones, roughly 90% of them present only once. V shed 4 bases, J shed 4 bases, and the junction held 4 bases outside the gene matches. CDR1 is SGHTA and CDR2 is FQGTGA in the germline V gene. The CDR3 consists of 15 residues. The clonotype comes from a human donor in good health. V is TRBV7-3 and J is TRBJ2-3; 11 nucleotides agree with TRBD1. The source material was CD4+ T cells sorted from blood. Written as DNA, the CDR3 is TGTGCCAGCAGCTCGGGACAGGGGGGCCCAGATACGCAGTATTTT. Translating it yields CASSSGQGGPDTQYF. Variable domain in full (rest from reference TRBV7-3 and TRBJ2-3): GAGVSQTPSNKVTEKGKYVELRCDPISGHTALYWYRQSLGQGPEFLIYFQGTGAADDSGLPNDRFFAVRPEGSVSTLKIQRTERGDSAVYLCASSSGQGGPDTQYFGPGTRLTVL.